Shown below are 14 T cell receptor beta chains from a single sample sequenced in a study of Ad26.COV2.S vaccination and SARS-CoV-2 variants. The assay was immunoSEQ multiplex PCR, and TCRdb's table has in-frame clones only and misses some. The sample has about 320,000 clones; around 84% are singletons. Treatment meaning: 19 received Ad26.COV2.S at low or high dose, single or two shots; five or six received placebo; per-sample allocation not given. All samples were drawn on day 63, counting from the first vaccine or placebo injection. The sequencing used peripheral blood, collected in a trial of Ad26.COV2.S vaccine versus placebo. All receptors come from a person aged 18-65 years who received the Ad26.COV2.S COVID-19 vaccine or a placebo.

The sample holds one count of this clone. The V and J genes are TRBV7-2 and TRBJ1-2; D possibly corresponds to TRBD1 (6 bases). The CDR3 totals 15 residues. Germline CDR1 reads SGHTA; CDR2 reads FQGNSA. The V end was cut by 5 bases, the J end by 8 bases, with 21 bases between. The CDR3: CASSPIDRWREGYTF. CDR3 DNA: TGTGCCAGCAGCCCAATTGACAGGTGGCGGGAGGGCTACACCTTC.

The chain has TRBV5-1 and TRBJ1-1, with D tentatively TRBD1 (5 bases). This CDR3 region has 13 residues. Germline V gives CDR1 SGHRS, CDR2 YFSETQ. V gave up 0 bases and J gave up 5 bases, with 8 bases separating them. The CDR3 region has the DNA TGCGCCAGCAGCTTGGATGGGGGTACTGAAGCTTTCTTT. Translating gives CASSLDGGTEAFF.

The V and J genes are TRBV7-2 and TRBJ2-6, with D possibly TRBD1 on 6 matching bases. V lost 3 bases, J lost 0 bases, and 9 bases lay in between. The germline V gene has CDR1 SGHTA and CDR2 FQGNSA. The CDR3 runs to 16 residues. CDR3 sequence (DNA): TGTGCCAGCAGCTTTGGACAGCTCTCTGGGGCCAACGTCCTGACTTTC. This translates into CASSFGQLSGANVLTF.

The V gene is TRBV5-4, the J gene TRBJ2-7; D may correspond to TRBD1 or TRBD2 (5 bases each). The CDR3 covers 16 residues. The V gene lost 5 bases and the J gene lost 6 bases, with 24 bases spanning the gap. CDR1 is SGHNT and CDR2 is YYREEE in the germline V gene (reference sequence). This CDR3 is CASSSVARGNEGEQYF. The CDR3, as DNA: TGTGCCAGCAGTAGCGTTGCGAGGGGAAACGAGGGCGAGCAGTACTTC.

The V call is TRBV24-1, the J call TRBJ2-1; 8 nucleotides line up with TRBD1. CDR3 length: 15 amino acids. Trimming took 4 bases from V and 5 from J; bases not matched to a gene: 6. Germline-derived CDR1 and CDR2 are KGHDR and SFDVKD. The CDR3 region has the DNA TGTGCCACCAGTGACCCCGGGACAGGAAACAATGAGCAGTTCTTC. This translates into CATSDPGTGNNEQFF.

The genes are TRBV10-3 and TRBJ2-1, with D perhaps matching TRBD2 (5 bases). CDR1 is ENHRY, CDR2 SYGVKD, per germline. Trimming took off 5 bases at V and 0 bases at J, with 11 bases between the two ends. This CDR3 region has 15 residues. CDR3 region: CAISYSDRSYNEQFF. The DNA for the CDR3 is TGTGCCATCAGTTATAGCGACCGCTCCTACAATGAGCAGTTCTTC.

V gene TRBV2 combines with J gene TRBJ1-4, with no clear D. V lost 7 bases and J 8 bases, leaving 20 bases between the germline ends. Germline V gene sequence: CDR1 SNHLY, CDR2 FYNNEI. This CDR3 region has 15 residues. The CDR3 spells CASKGTPRDLEKLFF. The CDR3 nucleotides are TGTGCCAGCAAAGGCACCCCGAGGGATCTGGAAAAACTGTTTTTT.

The rearrangement links TRBV29-1 to TRBJ2-1; a possible D gene is TRBD2 (5 bases). Germline V lookup: CDR1 SQVTM, CDR2 ANQGSEA. V was pared by 4 bases and J by 8 bases, with 12 bases between. The CDR3 totals 12 residues. The CDR3 region is CSVGWGEDEQFF. DNA for the CDR3: TGCAGCGTTGGATGGGGAGAGGATGAGCAGTTCTTC.

The chain employs TRBV5-5 and TRBJ1-5; TRBD1 might be the D (6 bases). The CDR3 sequence is 15 residues long. In germline, CDR1 is SGHKS, CDR2 YYEKEE (reference sequence). Trimming left V 3 bases short and J 6 bases short, with 16 bases between. CDR3 in DNA: TGTGCCAGCAGCTCTCAGGGGAGGGTGGTTCAGCCCCAGCATTTT. Translating gives CASSSQGRVVQPQHF.

This rearrangement joins TRBV18 to TRBJ1-3, with D unclear. The CDR3 has 16 residues. Trimming stripped 3 bases from V and 0 bases from J, with 12 bases between. Looked up from germline, CDR1 is KGHSH and CDR2 is LQKENI. CDR3 in amino acids: CASSPTTSSSGNTIYF. CDR3 bases: TGTGCCAGCTCACCCACTACGAGCAGCTCTGGAAACACCATATATTTT. Complete variable domain (other parts from reference TRBV18 and TRBJ1-3): NAGVMQNPRHLVRRRGQEARLRCSPMKGHSHVYWYRQLPEEGLKFMVYLQKENIIDESGMPKERFSAEFPKEGPSILRIQQVVRGDSAAYFCASSPTTSSSGNTIYFGEGSWLTVV.

The chain couples TRBV12-3 or TRBV12-4 to TRBJ1-4; weak D call: TRBD1 (6 bases). Trimming stripped 2 bases from V and 10 bases from J, with 8 bases between. The CDR3 is made up of 12 amino acids. CDR3 sequence reads: CASSLKGGKLFF. CDR3 DNA sequence: TGTGCCAGCAGTTTAAAAGGGGGAAAACTGTTTTTT.

This chain connects TRBV3-1 (or the pseudogene TRBV3-2) to TRBJ1-1; D is possibly TRBD1 (6 bases). The V and J ends lost 7 bases and 11 bases respectively, with 14 bases between them. CDR1 is LGHDT and CDR2 is YNNKEL in the germline V gene (reference sequence). The CDR3 is made up of 11 amino acids. The CDR3 bases are TGTGCCAGCACCCAGGGGTTTGCTGCTTTCTTT. Translation gives CASTQGFAAFF.

The rearrangement joins TRBV5-1 to TRBJ1-1, with a tentative D call TRBD1 (6 bases). Trimming shortened V by 5 bases and J by 6 bases, and 17 bases separated the two germline ends. Germline V lookup: CDR1 SGHRS, CDR2 YFSETQ. This CDR3 has 14 amino acids. CDR3 sequence (DNA): TGCGCCAGCAGACTTAACTCAGGGGACGCTGAAGCTTTCTTT. As protein: CASRLNSGDAEAFF. The whole variable domain, filled in from reference TRBV5-1 and TRBJ1-1, reads KAGVTQTPRYLIKTRGQQVTLSCSPISGHRSVSWYQQTPGQGLQFLFEYFSETQRNKGNFPGRFSGRQFSNSRSEMNVSTLELGDSALYLCASRLNSGDAEAFFGQGTRLTVV.

This clone turned up a few times. The CDR3 DNA sequence: TGCGCCAGCAGCCAAGGCAGGGCGTACAATCAGCCCCAGCATTTT. This encodes CASSQGRAYNQPQHF. This chain links TRBV4-1 with TRBJ1-5; tentatively, D is TRBD1 (5 bases). Per germline, CDR1 MGHRA and CDR2 YSYEKL. The CDR3 contains 15 residues. V was trimmed by 1 base and J by 3 bases, leaving 10 bases between them.